The clone carrying this TCR beta chain was seen a few times. The sample is drawn from a study of blood T cell repertoires in COVID-19. Across the whole study: Both acute and convalescent COVID-19 samples were obtained from the United States, Italy and Spain. PBMCs, B-cell-depleted T cells, or T cells were the source of the cDNA or gDNA that made up the material.

Trimming took 5 bases from V and 6 from J; bases not matched to a gene: 9. This CDR3 contains 14 residues. The V gene's germline CDR1 is WNHNN and CDR2 SYGVQD (reference sequence). Participants had their cohort set by participant-reported clinical history. Produced via immunoSEQ multiplex PCR; TCRdb's table is partial and in-frame only. The table records 490,000 or so clones, 75% to 90% of them present only once. This TCR came from a woman aged 60 to 75 who had recovered from COVID-19. Sequencing was done on a sample of PBMCs or T cells enriched from blood (not recorded which). The chain has TRBV10-1 and TRBJ1-1; 7 bases are shared with TRBD1. CDR3 region: CASSRDRGGAEAFF. CDR3 sequence (DNA): TGCGCCAGCAGTCGGGACAGAGGCGGGGCTGAAGCTTTCTTT.